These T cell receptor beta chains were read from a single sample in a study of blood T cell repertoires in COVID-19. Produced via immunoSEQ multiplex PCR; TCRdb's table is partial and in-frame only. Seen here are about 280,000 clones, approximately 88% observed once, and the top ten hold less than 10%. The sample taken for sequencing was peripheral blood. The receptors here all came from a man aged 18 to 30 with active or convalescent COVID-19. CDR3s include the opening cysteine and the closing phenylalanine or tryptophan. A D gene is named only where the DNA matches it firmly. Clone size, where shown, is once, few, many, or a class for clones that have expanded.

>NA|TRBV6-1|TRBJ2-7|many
CASSEFSGESYEQYF
TGTGCCAGCAGTGAATTTAGCGGAGAATCCTACGAGCAGTACTTC
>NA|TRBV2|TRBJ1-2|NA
CASSVQGDGYTF
TGTGCCAGCAGTGTACAGGGAGATGGCTACACCTTC
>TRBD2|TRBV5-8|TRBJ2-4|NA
CASSELAGGRRNIQYF
TGTGCCAGCAGCGAGCTAGCGGGGGGGCGAAGAAACATTCAGTACTTC
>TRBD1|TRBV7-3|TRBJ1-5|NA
CASSTRDRTNQPQHF
TGTGCCAGCAGCACCCGGGACAGAACAAATCAGCCCCAGCATTTT
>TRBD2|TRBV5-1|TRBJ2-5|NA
CASSLGASGGQETQYF
TGCGCCAGCAGCTTGGGGGCCAGCGGGGGGCAAGAGACCCAGTACTTC
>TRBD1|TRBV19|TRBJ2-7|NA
CASSSQTGPAEQYF
TGTGCCAGTAGTTCCCAGACAGGGCCCGCCGAGCAGTACTTC
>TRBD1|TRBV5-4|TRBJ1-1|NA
CASSLSAGGTEAFF
TGTGCCAGCAGCTTGTCGGCAGGGGGCACTGAAGCTTTCTTT
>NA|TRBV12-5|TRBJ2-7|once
CASGLVLGVRREQYF
TGTGCTAGTGGTTTGGTACTCGGGGTTAGGAGGGAGCAGTACTTC
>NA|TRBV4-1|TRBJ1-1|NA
CASSGREQGTTEAFF
TGCGCCAGCAGCGGAAGAGAGCAGGGTACAACTGAAGCTTTCTTT
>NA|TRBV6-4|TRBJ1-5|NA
CASSPYDSPNQPQHF
TGTGCCAGCAGCCCTTACGACAGCCCCAATCAGCCCCAGCATTTT
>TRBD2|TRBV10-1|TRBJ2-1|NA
CASSGTSGGYSYNEQFF
TGCGCCAGCAGTGGGACTAGCGGGGGGTACTCCTACAATGAGCAGTTCTTC
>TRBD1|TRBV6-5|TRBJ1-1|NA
CASKRDRGLSTEAFF
TGTGCCAGCAAACGGGACAGGGGGCTAAGCACTGAAGCTTTCTTT
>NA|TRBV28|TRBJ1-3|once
CASSPPPAGNTIYF
TGTGCCAGCAGTCCCCCTCCAGCTGGAAACACCATATATTTT
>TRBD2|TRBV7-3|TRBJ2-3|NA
CASSLASGQTDTQYF
TGTGCCAGCAGCTTAGCTAGCGGGCAAACAGATACGCAGTATTTT
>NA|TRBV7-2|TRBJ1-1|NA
CASSLGTYMNTEAFF
TGTGCCAGCAGCTTAGGGACATACATGAACACTGAAGCTTTCTTT
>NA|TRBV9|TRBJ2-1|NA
CASSGLADDEQFF
TGTGCCAGCAGCGGATTAGCAGACGATGAGCAGTTCTTC
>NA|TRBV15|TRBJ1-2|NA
CATSRDRSGKSYGYTF
TGTGCCACCAGCAGAGATCGGTCAGGGAAGAGCTATGGCTACACCTTC
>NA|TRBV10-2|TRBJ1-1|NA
CASNKGDYTEAFF
TGCGCCAGCAATAAGGGAGACTACACTGAAGCTTTCTTT
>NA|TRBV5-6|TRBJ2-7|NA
CASSLGVYEQYF
TGTGCCAGCAGCTTGGGAGTGTACGAGCAGTACTTC
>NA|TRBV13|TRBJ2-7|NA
CASSPSDTYEQYF
TGTGCCAGCAGTCCCTCCGACACCTACGAGCAGTACTTC
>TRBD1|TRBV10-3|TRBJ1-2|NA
CAISFKTGGTGYTF
TGTGCCATCAGTTTCAAGACAGGGGGCACTGGCTACACCTTC
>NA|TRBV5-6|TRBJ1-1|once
CASSLERRMNTEAFF
TGTGCCAGCAGCTTGGAAAGGAGAATGAACACTGAAGCTTTCTTT
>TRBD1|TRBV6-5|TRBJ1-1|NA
CASSQRQGADTEAFF
TGTGCCAGCAGTCAAAGACAGGGGGCGGACACTGAAGCTTTCTTT
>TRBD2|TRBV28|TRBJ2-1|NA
CASSPLAGAPYNEQFF
TGTGCCAGCAGTCCACTAGCGGGGGCACCCTACAATGAGCAGTTCTTC
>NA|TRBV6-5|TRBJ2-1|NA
CASSYSLRNEQFF
TGTGCCAGCAGTTACTCCCTGAGGAATGAGCAGTTCTTC
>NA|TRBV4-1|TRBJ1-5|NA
CASSQVHSATGQPQHF
TGCGCCAGCAGCCAAGTACACTCGGCCACGGGACAGCCCCAGCATTTT
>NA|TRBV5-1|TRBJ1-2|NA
CASSLALANYGYTF
TGCGCCAGCAGCTTGGCCTTAGCTAACTATGGCTACACCTTC
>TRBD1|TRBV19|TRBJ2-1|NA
CASSVTGGYNEGQFF
TGTGCCAGTAGTGTCACAGGGGGCTACAATGAGGGGCAGTTCTTC
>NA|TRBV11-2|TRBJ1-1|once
CASSLVGGREGIRNTEAFF
TGTGCCAGCAGCTTAGTTGGGGGCAGGGAAGGTATCCGAAACACTGAAGCTTTCTTT